Presented here are 27 T cell receptor beta chains from one specimen sequenced in a study of patients and donors after allogeneic stem cell transplantation. TCRdb used MiXCR to reprocess the RT-PCR reads, holding one entry per CDR3 protein. In the table there are 390,000 or so distinct CDR3 sequences, 15% to 20% of which are singletons. The sequenced sample was blood, either unsorted or a sorted T cell fraction (not recorded which). All receptors derive from a human donor who was either an allogeneic HSCT recipient or a stem cell or donor lymphocyte infusion donor (not recorded which). It is not recorded whose cells these are; they may come from a transplant donor.

V gene TRBV20-1 combines with J gene TRBJ2-1; TRBD2 aligns across 9 bases. This CDR3 is built from 15 residues. V was clipped by 1 base and J by 7 bases; unmatched bases: 8. Germline CDR1 is DFQATT and CDR2 is SNEGSKA (reference sequence). CDR3 loop: CSARVGGRGTNEQFF. CDR3 nucleotides: TGCAGTGCTAGAGTCGGCGGGAGGGGTACGAATGAGCAGTTCTTC.

The chain is built from TRBV6-5 and TRBJ1-6; D unclear. V lost 0 bases, J lost 7 bases, and 13 bases lay in between. The CDR3 is made up of 16 amino acids. Germline-derived CDR1 and CDR2 are MNHEY and SVGAGI. For the CDR3, the DNA is TGTGCCAGCAGTTACTCCAGGACCCCGGGGAATTCACCCCTCCACTTT. It is translated as CASSYSRTPGNSPLHF.

This clonotype was recorded many times. The gene calls are TRBV24-1 and TRBJ2-1; D might be TRBD2 (6 bases). The CDR3 spans 14 residues. V was pared by 4 bases and J by 11 bases, with 17 bases between. Germline loops: CDR1 KGHDR, CDR2 SFDVKD. CDR3 DNA sequence: TGTGCCACCAGTGACCGCGGGGCGGGCCAACAGCAGTTCTTC. Translation: CATSDRGAGQQQFF.

The chain combines TRBV20-1 with TRBJ2-3; 12 nucleotides align to TRBD1. This CDR3 contains 17 residues. V was pared by 0 bases and J by 4 bases, with 8 bases of the junction left unmatched. The germline V gene encodes CDR1 DFQATT and CDR2 SNEGSKA (reference sequence). The CDR3 spells CSARDPSGTGGSDTQYF. CDR3 coding DNA: TGCAGTGCTAGAGACCCCTCCGGGACAGGGGGCTCAGATACGCAGTATTTT.

This chain links TRBV4-1 with TRBJ1-2; 12 nucleotides agree with TRBD1. Germline CDR1 reads MGHRA; CDR2 reads YSYEKL. This CDR3 comprises 18 residues. Unmatched junction bases numbered 11, after V lost 2 bases and J lost 4 bases. CDR3 sequence: CASSQKYWDRGPLYGYTF. In DNA form, the CDR3 reads TGCGCCAGCAGCCAAAAATACTGGGACAGGGGGCCTCTCTATGGCTACACCTTC.

The rearrangement uses TRBV24-1 and TRBJ1-1; D might be TRBD1 (5 bases). The germline V and J ends were trimmed by 9 bases and 4 bases, with 14 bases remaining between them. Germline CDR1 reads KGHDR; CDR2 reads SFDVKD. The CDR3 has 13 residues. The CDR3 is CATAGGSGTEAFF. CDR3 bases: TGTGCCACCGCCGGGGGGAGTGGCACTGAAGCTTTCTTT.

The chain is built from TRBV5-1 and TRBJ2-2, with TRBD1 matching 12 bases. The CDR3 totals 16 residues. With V trimmed by 4 bases and J by 6 bases, 7 bases remained unmatched. The germline V gene has CDR1 SGHRS and CDR2 YFSETQ. The CDR3 here is CASSPVGQGAPGELFF. CDR3 sequence (DNA): TGCGCCAGCAGCCCGGTGGGACAGGGGGCACCCGGGGAGCTGTTTTTT.

This clonotype has more than one count but fewer than ten. The V and J genes are TRBV5-1 and TRBJ2-5, with D perhaps TRBD1 (5 bases). This CDR3 is 15 amino acids long. Trimming removed 0 bases from V and 3 bases from J, with 12 bases in between. Germline V CDR1 and CDR2: SGHRS, YFSETQ. The CDR3 sequence is CASSLVGAREETQYF. DNA of the CDR3: TGCGCCAGCAGCTTGGTGGGCGCCAGGGAAGAGACCCAGTACTTC.

This clonotype has just a few counts. The rearrangement uses TRBV9 and TRBJ2-7; 8 bases are shared with TRBD1. Trimming cost V 0 bases and J 6 bases; bases outside gene matches: 11. CDR1 SGDLS and CDR2 YYNGEE come from the germline V gene. The CDR3 runs to 16 residues. The DNA for the CDR3 is TGTGCCAGCAGCGTAGCTCCCCAGGGGGCGCTTACCGAGCAGTACTTC. Translating it yields CASSVAPQGALTEQYF.

V gene TRBV3-1 combines with J gene TRBJ1-4; 8 positions match TRBD1. Germline assignment: CDR1 LGHDT and CDR2 YNNKEL (reference sequence). This CDR3 is built from 16 residues. V was pared by 3 bases and J by 8 bases, with 11 bases of the junction left unmatched. As DNA, the CDR3 is TGTGCCAGCAGCCATAGAACGGGACAGGCCCGAGAAAAACTGTTTTTT. Translating it yields CASSHRTGQAREKLFF. Based on the CDR3 plus reference TRBV3-1 and TRBJ1-4, the full variable domain is DTAVSQTPKYLVTQMGNDKSIKCEQNLGHDTMYWYKQDSKKFLKIMFSYNNKELIINETVPNRFSPKSPDKAHLNLHINSLELGDSAVYFCASSHRTGQAREKLFFGSGTQLSVL.

This clonotype has a handful of counts. The CDR3 region has the DNA TGTGCCACCAGTGAAGGGACAGGGGGCTCGACCCCGGGACTAGCCAAAAACATTCAGTACTTC. It codes for CATSEGTGGSTPGLAKNIQYF. The chain combines TRBV24-1 with TRBJ2-4, with 12 bases aligning to TRBD1. Looked up from germline, CDR1 is KGHDR and CDR2 is SFDVKD. The V and J ends lost 4 bases and 0 bases, in that order; junction bases with no gene match: 15. The CDR3 is made up of 21 amino acids.

This clonotype has just a few counts. V is TRBV5-6 and J is TRBJ2-6; the match to TRBD1 covers 7 bases. The CDR3 sequence is 19 residues long. After removal of 4 bases from V and 1 base from J, the junction contained 14 bases not matched to a gene. Germline CDR1 and CDR2: SGHDT and YYEEEE. DNA for the CDR3: TGTGCCAGCAGCGATCATCCGGGACAGTGGACTTCTGGGGCCAACGTCCTGACTTTC. Encoded protein: CASSDHPGQWTSGANVLTF.

This clonotype was seen more than once but under ten times. The V and J genes are TRBV13 and TRBJ1-2; D is uncertain. Trimming removed 2 bases from V and 3 bases from J, with 13 bases in between. CDR1 PRHDT and CDR2 FYEKMQ come from the germline V gene (reference sequence). This CDR3 comprises 15 residues. CDR3 amino acids: CASSLKGRAHYGYTF. DNA for the CDR3: TGTGCCAGCAGCTTAAAGGGAAGGGCCCACTATGGCTACACCTTC.

The table lists this clonotype with many counts. V usage is TRBV5-1 and J usage is TRBJ2-1; D might be TRBD1 (5 bases). Trimming removed 3 bases from V and 0 bases from J, with 13 bases in between. The CDR3 has 16 residues. The germline gives CDR1 SGHRS, CDR2 YFSETQ. In DNA, the CDR3 is TGCGCCAGCAGCTCCTATAGGGGTAGCTCCTACAATGAGCAGTTCTTC. Its translation: CASSSYRGSSYNEQFF.

The sample holds many counts of this clonotype. The genes are TRBV12-3 or TRBV12-4 and TRBJ2-7, with D possibly TRBD1 on 5 matching bases. The CDR3 is 13 residues long. Trimming shortened V by 5 bases and J by 5 bases, and 13 bases separated the two germline ends. CDR3 loop: CASSPLTGDEQYF. The CDR3 coding sequence is TGTGCCAGCAGTCCCCTCACAGGAGACGAGCAGTACTTC.

The chain carries TRBV6-1 and TRBJ1-1; TRBD1 agrees at 9 bases. CDR3 length equals 13 residues. Germline assignment: CDR1 MNHNS and CDR2 SASEGT. The ends lost 10 bases at V and 1 base at J; junction bases unmatched: 4. The CDR3: CATLGQGNTEAFF. The DNA for the CDR3 is TGTGCCACGTTGGGACAGGGGAACACTGAAGCTTTCTTT.

This clonotype was found a few times. This rearrangement joins TRBV30 to TRBJ1-3; 10 nucleotides match TRBD1. The CDR3 consists of 14 residues. Germline V CDR1 and CDR2: GTSNPN, SVGIG (reference sequence). V lost 2 bases and J lost 4; bases outside the gene matches: 2. CDR3 in DNA: TGTGCCTGGAGTTGGACAGGGGGAGGAAACACCATATATTTT. Protein: CAWSWTGGGNTIYF.

This clonotype has only a few counts. The chain has TRBV5-1 and TRBJ2-3; 7 positions agree with TRBD1. Germline V gene lookup returns CDR1 SGHRS and CDR2 YFSETQ. CDR3 length: 17 residues. Trimming at V came to 0 bases and at J to 2 bases, leaving 9 bases not matched to a gene. The CDR3 is CASSLGIRGTNTDTQYF. The DNA of the CDR3 is TGCGCCAGCAGCTTGGGGATCAGGGGGACCAACACAGATACGCAGTATTTT.

This rearrangement joins TRBV20-1 to TRBJ2-3; D not certain. The CDR3 runs to 10 residues. V was pared by 4 bases and J by 5 bases, with 4 bases between. The V gene's germline CDR1 is DFQATT and CDR2 SNEGSKA (reference sequence). CDR3 DNA sequence: TGCAGTGCTACCCTAGATACGCAGTATTTT. Translation gives CSATLDTQYF.

The chain has TRBV7-2 and TRBJ2-1; D gene ambiguous. The CDR3 is made up of 14 amino acids. Germline CDR1 reads SGHTA; CDR2 reads FQGNSA. The ends were cut back, 1 base at V and 10 bases at J, with 14 bases in the middle. The CDR3 region has the DNA TGTGCCAGCAGCTTAGTTGGAGTCACCCGCGAGCAGTTCTTC. Translated: CASSLVGVTREQFF.

This chain joins TRBV18 and TRBJ2-1; D is undetermined. Germline CDR1 KGHSH, CDR2 LQKENI. V shed 7 bases and J shed 4 bases, with 11 bases lying between them. The CDR3 consists of 13 residues. The CDR3 nucleotides are TGTGCCAGCTGGGATCTCAGATACAATGAGCAGTTCTTC. Translated, it gives CASWDLRYNEQFF.

This clonotype was detected only a few times. The chain has TRBV4-3 and TRBJ2-6; the D is unclear. CDR1 and CDR2 from the germline V gene are LGHNA and YSLEER. Trimming pared 0 bases from V and 2 bases from J, leaving 11 bases between. CDR3 length equals 17 residues. CDR3 amino acids: CASSQDLPRPGANVLTF. The CDR3 DNA is TGCGCCAGCAGCCAAGATCTGCCCAGGCCTGGGGCCAACGTCCTGACTTTC.

This clonotype has only a few counts. The chain uses TRBV5-1 and TRBJ2-2; D is undetermined. V lost 5 bases and J 2 bases, leaving 13 bases between the germline ends. This CDR3 is built from 15 residues. Germline loops: CDR1 SGHRS, CDR2 YFSETQ. The CDR3 sequence is CASSPDRPNTGELFF. The CDR3, as DNA: TGCGCCAGCAGTCCCGACCGCCCCAACACCGGGGAGCTGTTTTTT.

The V gene is TRBV18, the J gene TRBJ2-7; 9 nucleotides line up with TRBD1. The CDR3 runs to 14 residues. After removal of 3 bases from V and 5 bases from J, the junction contained 5 bases not matched to a gene. CDR1 is KGHSH and CDR2 is LQKENI in the germline V gene. CDR3 protein: CASSPRDRVNEQYF. The CDR3 DNA reads TGTGCCAGCTCACCTCGGGACAGGGTGAACGAGCAGTACTTC.

This chain links TRBV6-1 with TRBJ1-4; tentative D call: TRBD1 (5 bases). Trimming cost V 2 bases and J 6 bases, with 10 bases left between them. The CDR3 is 14 residues long. Germline CDR1 MNHNS, CDR2 SASEGT. Written as DNA, the CDR3 is TGTGCCAGCAGTGAAAATGGGGGAGATGAAAAACTGTTTTTT. It encodes CASSENGGDEKLFF.

This clonotype showed up just a few times. CDR3 sequence: CASSLGPLQGGNTEAFF. The CDR3 nucleotides are TGTGCCAGCAGTTTGGGTCCCTTACAGGGGGGGAACACTGAAGCTTTCTTT. This sequence joins TRBV12-3 or TRBV12-4 and TRBJ1-1; 8 nucleotides agree with TRBD1. This CDR3 spans 17 amino acids. The junction had 10 bases not matched to a gene; V was cut back by 3 bases and J by 1 base.

This clonotype was seen many times. V and J are TRBV4-3 and TRBJ1-6; weak D call: TRBD1 (6 bases). Germline V gives CDR1 LGHNA, CDR2 YSLEER. CDR3 length: 15 amino acids. The germline V and J ends were trimmed by 3 bases and 6 bases, with 12 bases remaining between them. CDR3 nucleotides: TGCGCCAGCAGCCATTTACAGGGTGTTAATTCACCCCTCCACTTT. Translating gives CASSHLQGVNSPLHF.